The T cell receptor beta chain described here comes from a study of T-cell memory formation after mild COVID-19. Notes on the study in general: A balance of CD4 and CD8 characterized clones contracting day 15 to 85, whereas later expanders leaned CD4+. Contracting CD8+ clones were enriched in EMRA, CD4+ mainly in CM and EM.

Each CDR3 protein is one row after TCRdb ran MiXCR on the 5' RACE reads. Of under 450,000 distinct CDR3 sequences detected, less than 25% appear once; the ten largest clones hold under 25%. The CDR3 spans 15 residues. Germline V lookup: CDR1 ENHRY, CDR2 SYGVKD. J gave up 2 bases and V 5 bases, and 7 bases lay outside the gene matches. Note on this clonotype: Its antigen is unidentified.

The chain couples TRBV10-3 to TRBJ1-2, with 8 bases identical to TRBD1. This receptor was identified in a man in his late teens or twenties who had mild COVID-19 (a few samples of this study predate the infection). Cell type and time point are not known. The sample taken for sequencing was PBMCs or a T cell subset sorted from them (not recorded which). The CDR3 spells CAISPGQGTNYGYTF. CDR3 bases: TGTGCCATCAGTCCCGGACAGGGCACAAACTATGGCTACACCTTC.